A single sample gave rise to the 3 T cell receptor beta chains below, sequenced in a study of CD8 T cells in ankylosing spondylitis. Via MiXCR, TCRdb re-called the 5' RACE reads, giving one row per CDR3 protein. Of under 450,000 distinct CDR3 sequences listed, roughly 20% were seen once; the top ten hold about 12%. The sample was blood, either unsorted or a sorted T cell fraction (not recorded which). The receptors were gathered from a male donor with ankylosing spondylitis or in good health (not recorded which).

V gene TRBV4-1 combines with J gene TRBJ2-7; D remains ambiguous. V was shortened by 1 base and J by 3 bases, with 13 bases between the two germline ends. The CDR3 has 15 amino acids. Germline V gives CDR1 MGHRA, CDR2 YSYEKL. The CDR3 reads CASSQGPVPGYEQYF. In DNA form, the CDR3 reads TGCGCCAGCAGCCAAGGCCCGGTCCCTGGCTACGAGCAGTACTTC.

This sequence joins TRBV20-1 and TRBJ2-7, with D unclear. The CDR3 extends over 14 amino acids. The germline CDR1 and CDR2 sequences are DFQATT and SNEGSKA (reference sequence). Trimming took off 0 bases at V and 0 bases at J, with 9 bases between the two ends. The DNA of the CDR3 is TGCAGTGCTAGAGAACTCGTCCGCTCCTACGAGCAGTACTTC. Protein: CSARELVRSYEQYF.

Only a few counts were recorded for this clonotype. This chain links TRBV9 with TRBJ2-1, with D unclear. This CDR3 has 12 residues. V was pared by 0 bases and J by 5 bases, with 3 bases between. Germline CDR1 is SGDLS and CDR2 is YYNGEE. The CDR3 here is CASSVGDNEQFF. CDR3 coding DNA: TGTGCCAGCAGCGTAGGTGACAATGAGCAGTTCTTC.